This T cell receptor beta chain originates from a study of blood T cell repertoires in COVID-19 (dated by TCRdb to about 2020). In terms of the full investigation: Samples from collaborators originated in the United States, Italy and Spain and spanned both the acute and convalescent phases of COVID-19. The prospective study material was composed of cDNA or gDNA derived from T cells, B-cell-depleted T cells, or PBMCs. Subjects who had been exposed to COVID-19, were actively infected with it, or had recovered from it provided the deeply sampled blood TCRbeta repertoires that made up the dataset. The repertoires were made available in a free public database intended to serve as a resource for research on the immune response to SARS-CoV-2. The samples were drawn from the first 160 participants of the ongoing ImmuneRACE study and from under 1,500 subjects provided by 6 global collaborators. Sample metadata almost always included a de-identified subject ID, COVID-19 status, age in years and sex. Where HLA class I and class II types were available, the types were taken from metadata supplied by the sample provider, not from assay-based typing.

TCRbeta CDR3 regions were amplified from genomic DNA by means of the immunoSEQ Assay, a bias-controlled multiplex PCR. From the authors' description of their analysis: Within the assay, amplification of reference gene primers was used to estimate how many nucleated cells each sample contained. To quantify the absolute abundance of each unique TCRbeta CDR3 rearrangement, sequence reads were collapsed and filtered. For each sample, productive Simpson clonality was calculated as the square root of Simpson's diversity index over productive rearrangements. TCRdb carries this immuneACCESS record with in-frame sequences only. Its versions omit some clonotypes, under half of them owing to an unresolved V gene in the studies checked, with the rest unexplained. V, J and clone size derive from that table, while D and trimming were established from the DNA sequence. The sample contains around 110,000 clones, 90% of them found a single time. The ten largest make up approximately 1.9% of the sample.

As to this clone: The clone's antigen remains unknown. Nothing much larger sits one base from this clone, and base qualities are not available.

Findings and caveats that apply to the study as a whole: Clinical and demographic metadata were provided uncurated, with the amount varying by source and participant.

Each collaborating institution followed its own protocols to collect whole blood in K2EDTA tubes. Collaborator samples were shipped for TCRbeta analysis as frozen whole blood, isolated PBMCs, or DNA extracted from either sample type. The germline V gene yields SGHVS for CDR1 and FNYEAQ for CDR2. From the cysteine through the phenylalanine, the CDR3 covers 15 amino acids. Left in the record is the CDR3 DNA by itself, 45 bases read in frame from the first base. The germline V and J ends show losses of 2 bases and 4 bases respectively, and no gene match explains 5 bases of the junction. The chain employs TRBV7-6 and TRBJ1-1; TRBD1 agrees with 9 junctional bases. The source of this sequence is a human donor with active COVID-19. The donor label of this sample is uncertain. The sample taken for sequencing was peripheral blood. The nucleotides read TGTGCCAGCAGCTTATCACAGGGGGCGGTCACTGAAGCTTTCTTT. This translates into CASSLSQGAVTEAFF.